Below, one T cell receptor (beta chain) is given with its context. This entry comes from a study of cytomegalovirus exposure and HLA in healthy donors. Trimming shortened V by 0 bases and J by 6 bases, and 9 bases separated the two germline ends. This CDR3 has 13 amino acids. Germline CDR1 and CDR2: LNHNV and YYDKDF (reference sequence). Sequenced by immunoSEQ multiplex PCR; TCRdb stores in-frame clones only, minus some. Of over 150,000 clones listed, about 88% are singletons. Sequenced input: PBMCs. This TCR was sampled from a man between 18 and 29 years old in good health and CMV-seropositive. The J gene is TRBJ2-7, the V gene TRBV15, with D possibly TRBD1 on 5 matching bases. The CDR3 loop is CATSRDYRGEQYF. Written as DNA, the CDR3 is TGTGCCACCAGCAGAGATTATAGGGGCGAGCAGTACTTC.